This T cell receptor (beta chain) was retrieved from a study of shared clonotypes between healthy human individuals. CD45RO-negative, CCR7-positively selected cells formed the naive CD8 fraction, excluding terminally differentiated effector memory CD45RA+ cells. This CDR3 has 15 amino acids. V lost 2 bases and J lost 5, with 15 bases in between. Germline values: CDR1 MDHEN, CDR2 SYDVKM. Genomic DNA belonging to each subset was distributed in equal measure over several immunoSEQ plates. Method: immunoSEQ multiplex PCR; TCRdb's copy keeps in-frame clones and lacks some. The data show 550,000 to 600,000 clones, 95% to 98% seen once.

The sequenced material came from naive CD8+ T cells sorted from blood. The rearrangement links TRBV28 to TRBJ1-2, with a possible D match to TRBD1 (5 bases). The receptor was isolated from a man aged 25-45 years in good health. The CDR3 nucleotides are TGTGCCAGCAGTTTAGGAATTAGGGGTACTTATGGCTACACCTTC. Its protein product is CASSLGIRGTYGYTF.